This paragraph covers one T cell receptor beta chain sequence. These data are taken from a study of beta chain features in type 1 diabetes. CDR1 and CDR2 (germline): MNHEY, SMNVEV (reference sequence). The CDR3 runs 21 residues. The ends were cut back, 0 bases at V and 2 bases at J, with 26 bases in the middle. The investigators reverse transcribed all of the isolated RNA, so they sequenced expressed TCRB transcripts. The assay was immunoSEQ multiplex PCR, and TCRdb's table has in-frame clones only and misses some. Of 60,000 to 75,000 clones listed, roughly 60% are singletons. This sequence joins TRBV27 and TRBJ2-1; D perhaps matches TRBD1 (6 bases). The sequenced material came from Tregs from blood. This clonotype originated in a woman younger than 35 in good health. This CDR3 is CASSLSTGRAPTPRTYNEQFF. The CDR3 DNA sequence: TGTGCCAGCAGTTTATCTACAGGGAGAGCGCCCACACCTCGGACCTACAATGAGCAGTTCTTC.